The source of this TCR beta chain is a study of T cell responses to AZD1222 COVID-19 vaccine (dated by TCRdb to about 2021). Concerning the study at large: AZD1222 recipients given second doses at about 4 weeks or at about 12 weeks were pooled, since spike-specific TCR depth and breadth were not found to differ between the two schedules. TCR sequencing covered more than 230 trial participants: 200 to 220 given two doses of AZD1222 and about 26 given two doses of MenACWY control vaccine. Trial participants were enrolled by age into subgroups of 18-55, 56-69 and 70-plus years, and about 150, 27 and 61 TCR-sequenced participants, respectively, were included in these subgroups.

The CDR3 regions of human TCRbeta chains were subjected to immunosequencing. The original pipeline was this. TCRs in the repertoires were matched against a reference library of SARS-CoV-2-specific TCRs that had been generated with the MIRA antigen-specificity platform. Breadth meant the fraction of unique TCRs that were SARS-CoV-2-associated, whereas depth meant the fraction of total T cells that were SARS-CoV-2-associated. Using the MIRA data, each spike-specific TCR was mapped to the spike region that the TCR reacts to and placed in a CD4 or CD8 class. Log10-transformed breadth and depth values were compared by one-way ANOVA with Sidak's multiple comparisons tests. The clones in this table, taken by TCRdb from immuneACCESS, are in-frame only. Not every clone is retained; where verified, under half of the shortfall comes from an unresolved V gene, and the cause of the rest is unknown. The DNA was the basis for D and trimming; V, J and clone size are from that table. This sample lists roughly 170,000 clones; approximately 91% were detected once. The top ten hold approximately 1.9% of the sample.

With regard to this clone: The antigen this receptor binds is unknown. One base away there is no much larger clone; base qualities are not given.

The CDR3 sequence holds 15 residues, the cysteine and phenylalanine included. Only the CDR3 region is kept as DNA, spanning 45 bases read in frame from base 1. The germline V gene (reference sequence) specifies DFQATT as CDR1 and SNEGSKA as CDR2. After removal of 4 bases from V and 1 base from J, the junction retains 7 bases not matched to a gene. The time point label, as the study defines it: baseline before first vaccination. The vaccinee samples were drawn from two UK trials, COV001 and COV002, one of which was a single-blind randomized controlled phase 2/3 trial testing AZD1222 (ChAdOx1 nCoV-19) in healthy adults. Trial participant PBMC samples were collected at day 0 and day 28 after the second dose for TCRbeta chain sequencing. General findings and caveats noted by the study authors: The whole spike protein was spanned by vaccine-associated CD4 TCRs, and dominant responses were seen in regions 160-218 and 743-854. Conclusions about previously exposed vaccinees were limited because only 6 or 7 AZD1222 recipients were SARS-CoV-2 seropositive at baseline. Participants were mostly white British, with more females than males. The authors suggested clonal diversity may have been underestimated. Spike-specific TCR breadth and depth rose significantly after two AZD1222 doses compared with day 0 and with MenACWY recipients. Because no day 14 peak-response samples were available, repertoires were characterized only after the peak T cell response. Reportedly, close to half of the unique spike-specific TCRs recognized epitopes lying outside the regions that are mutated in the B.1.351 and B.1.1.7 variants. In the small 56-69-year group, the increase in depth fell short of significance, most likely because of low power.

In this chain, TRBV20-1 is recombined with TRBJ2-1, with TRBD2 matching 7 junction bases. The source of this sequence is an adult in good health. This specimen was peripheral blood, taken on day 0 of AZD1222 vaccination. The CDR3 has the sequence CSAIEAGVSYNEQFF. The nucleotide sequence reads TGCAGTGCTATTGAGGCGGGAGTATCCTACAATGAGCAGTTCTTC.